This T cell receptor beta chain was captured in a study of shared clonotypes between healthy human individuals. Study information: Aged between 18 and 49, the donors were two women and three men.

Findings of the study overall: Shared clonotypes across all four donors exceeded non-shared ones in generation probability. Rarefaction exposed incomplete sorted-subset sequencing despite large depth. With several donors compared, roughly 5% of naive CD4 clonotypes were shared.

Notes on this clone: Its antigen is not known.

Method: immunoSEQ multiplex PCR; TCRdb's copy keeps in-frame clones and lacks some. There are roughly 2 million clones in the sample; approximately 94% occur only once, and about 1.1% lies in the top ten. CD8 cells classed as naive were CD45RO-negative and positively selected for CCR7, excluding terminally differentiated effector memory CD45RA+ cells. Between the trimmed V and J ends, which lost 4 bases and 2 bases, there was a span of 14 bases. Germline CDR1 is GTSNPN and CDR2 is SVGIG (reference sequence). The CDR3 has 15 residues. The sequencing sample was made of naive CD8+ T cells sorted from blood. The TCR originated in a man younger than 35 in good health. V usage is TRBV30 and J usage is TRBJ2-2, with D unclear. The CDR3 nucleotides are TGTGCCTGGATCGACTCGGGCTTCAACACCGGGGAGCTGTTTTTT. It yields the protein CAWIDSGFNTGELFF.